Presented here are 9 T cell receptor beta chains from one specimen sequenced in a study of molecular identifiers for immune sequencing clone quantification (dated by TCRdb to between 2018 and 2020). To prepare the library, PCR was applied. The sequencer was a NextSeq 500. The public reads were reanalyzed by TCRdb: fastp trimming at Q25, MiXCR alignment, in-frame beta chains only. CDR3 protein duplicates are merged, each entry listing the most common genes and DNA. The sample profile shows about 320,000 distinct CDR3 sequences; under 25% of them were found once. Approximately 0.74% of the sample belongs to the ten largest clones. Sequenced: naive CD8+ T cells from blood, with Jurkat cell RNA spiked in. The label giving this sample's cell subset or site can be read as: FACS-sorted CD8+CD4-CCR7+CD45RA+ naive T cells. These receptors were taken from a human donor in good health. Some libraries in this study had Jurkat cell RNA spiked in.

This clonotype was counted ten times or more. The rearrangement uses TRBV5-6 and TRBJ2-5, with 7 bases lining up with TRBD1. There are 17 residues in the CDR3. The germline V gene encodes CDR1 SGHDT and CDR2 YYEEEE. Trimming removed 4 bases from V and 1 base from J; junction bases left unmatched: 13. The CDR3: CASSPLTLQGLQETQYF. CDR3 nucleotide sequence: TGTGCCAGCAGCCCGCTCACATTACAGGGGCTCCAAGAGACCCAGTACTTC.

This clonotype occurred once. With a much larger clone just one base away, this may be a read error. No conserved phenylalanine or tryptophan is present at the end of the CDR3, so a read error is the likely explanation. The V gene is TRBV27, the J gene TRBJ2-7, with D possibly TRBD2 on 6 matching bases. Germline V gives CDR1 MNHEY, CDR2 SMNVEV (reference sequence). V lost 7 bases to trimming and J lost 2 bases, with 15 bases between them. The CDR3 is made up of 14 amino acids. The CDR3 here is CASTRSGSPYEQYL. DNA for the CDR3: TGTGCCAGCACCCGTTCCGGGAGCCCCTACGAGCAGTACCTC.

This clonotype was counted between two and nine times. The chain combines TRBV4-1 with TRBJ2-3, with D possibly being TRBD2 (5 bases). The CDR3 length is 16 residues. The V and J ends lost 0 bases and 3 bases respectively, with 13 bases between them. Per the germline V gene, CDR1 is MGHRA and CDR2 is YSYEKL. In nucleotides, the CDR3 is TGCGCCAGCAGCCAAGATCTGGCAGAGGGTACAGATACGCAGTATTTT. It specifies CASSQDLAEGTDTQYF.

This clonotype has only a few counts. The rearrangement joins TRBV12-3 or TRBV12-4 to TRBJ2-7; 7 nucleotides match TRBD1. V dropped 1 base and J dropped 6; count of bases not matched to a gene: 9. CDR3 length: 15 residues. Written as DNA, the CDR3 is TGTGCCAGCAGTTTAGTCTCAGGGGGTGACGGCGAGCAGTACTTC. Amino acids: CASSLVSGGDGEQYF.

This clonotype was found a few times. The chain uses TRBV3-1 and TRBJ2-3; 10 nucleotides line up with TRBD2. The CDR3 extends over 15 amino acids. Germline V gene lookup returns CDR1 LGHDT and CDR2 YNNKEL (reference sequence). V lost 2 bases and J lost 5; bases outside the gene matches: 4. CDR3 loop: CASSQLAGVLDTQYF. In nucleotides, the CDR3 is TGTGCCAGCAGCCAACTAGCGGGAGTATTAGATACGCAGTATTTT.

In this sample, this clonotype turned up many times. CDR3 residues: CASSYEQGGYEQYF. DNA of the CDR3: TGTGCCAGCAGTTACGAACAGGGGGGCTACGAGCAGTACTTC. The rearrangement joins TRBV6-5 to TRBJ2-7, with 8 bases matching TRBD1. The J segment lost 3 bases and the V segment lost 2 bases, leaving 3 bases of the junction unmatched. Germline V gives CDR1 MNHEY, CDR2 SVGAGI. This CDR3 has 14 amino acids.

The rearrangement uses TRBV27 and TRBJ1-3, with a possible D match to TRBD1 (6 bases). This CDR3 has 16 residues. V was pared by 4 bases and J by 8 bases, with 21 bases between. Germline V lookup: CDR1 MNHEY, CDR2 SMNVEV (reference sequence). CDR3: CASSSHRSTGWDTIYF. Here the CDR3 DNA reads TGTGCCAGCAGTTCCCATCGCTCGACAGGTTGGGACACCATATATTTT.

This clonotype occurred a few times. The chain carries TRBV30 and TRBJ1-4; no reliable D call. The germline V gene has CDR1 GTSNPN and CDR2 SVGIG (reference sequence). The CDR3 runs 13 residues. Trimming took 0 bases from V and 8 from J, leaving 10 bases between them. The CDR3 loop is CAWSVSPGEKLFF. The CDR3 nucleotides are TGTGCCTGGAGTGTCTCGCCGGGGGAAAAACTGTTTTTT.

This clonotype was seen many times. This sequence joins TRBV29-1 and TRBJ2-1; 9 bases map to TRBD1. CDR1 is SQVTM and CDR2 is ANQGSEA in the germline V gene. There are 14 residues in the CDR3. Losses at the gene ends were 7 bases for V and 0 bases for J; bases not matched to a gene: 4. In nucleotides, the CDR3 is TGCAGCGCCGGGACAGGGAGCTCCTACAATGAGCAGTTCTTC. It yields the protein CSAGTGSSYNEQFF.